The entry below describes one TCR beta chain. Original data processing: Reference gene primer amplification gave estimated nucleated cell counts. Some clones are missing from TCRdb's copy, which holds only in-frame ones; the method was immunoSEQ multiplex PCR. Clonal size and the V and J genes are those of that table, whereas D and trimming came from the DNA. The data contain 400,000 to 500,000 clones, roughly 90% of them singletons. Residents of about two dozen US areas, aged about 18 to 89 years, made up the participants. In assigning cohorts, the study relied on participant-reported clinical history. Two negative PCRs, clearance, or symptom resolution had been documented for recovered Cohort 3 donors. The data were taken from a study of blood T cell repertoires in COVID-19. CDR1 is SNHLY and CDR2 is FYNNEI in the germline V gene. The CDR3 is made up of 13 amino acids. Trimming left V 8 bases short and J 0 bases short, with 8 bases between.

The sample consisted of PBMCs or T cells enriched from blood (not recorded which). This chain links TRBV2 with TRBJ1-5, with D unresolved. The sequence came from a woman in her 40s who had recovered from COVID-19. The CDR3 bases are TGTGCCAGCTACAAAGATAGCAATCAGCCCCAGCATTTT. Translated: CASYKDSNQPQHF. Variable domain in full (rest from reference TRBV2 and TRBJ1-5): EPEVTQTPSHQVTQMGQEVILRCVPISNHLYFYWYRQILGQKVEFLVSFYNNEISEKSEIFDDQFSVERPDGSNFTLKIRSTKLEDSAMYFCASYKDSNQPQHFGDGTRLSIL.